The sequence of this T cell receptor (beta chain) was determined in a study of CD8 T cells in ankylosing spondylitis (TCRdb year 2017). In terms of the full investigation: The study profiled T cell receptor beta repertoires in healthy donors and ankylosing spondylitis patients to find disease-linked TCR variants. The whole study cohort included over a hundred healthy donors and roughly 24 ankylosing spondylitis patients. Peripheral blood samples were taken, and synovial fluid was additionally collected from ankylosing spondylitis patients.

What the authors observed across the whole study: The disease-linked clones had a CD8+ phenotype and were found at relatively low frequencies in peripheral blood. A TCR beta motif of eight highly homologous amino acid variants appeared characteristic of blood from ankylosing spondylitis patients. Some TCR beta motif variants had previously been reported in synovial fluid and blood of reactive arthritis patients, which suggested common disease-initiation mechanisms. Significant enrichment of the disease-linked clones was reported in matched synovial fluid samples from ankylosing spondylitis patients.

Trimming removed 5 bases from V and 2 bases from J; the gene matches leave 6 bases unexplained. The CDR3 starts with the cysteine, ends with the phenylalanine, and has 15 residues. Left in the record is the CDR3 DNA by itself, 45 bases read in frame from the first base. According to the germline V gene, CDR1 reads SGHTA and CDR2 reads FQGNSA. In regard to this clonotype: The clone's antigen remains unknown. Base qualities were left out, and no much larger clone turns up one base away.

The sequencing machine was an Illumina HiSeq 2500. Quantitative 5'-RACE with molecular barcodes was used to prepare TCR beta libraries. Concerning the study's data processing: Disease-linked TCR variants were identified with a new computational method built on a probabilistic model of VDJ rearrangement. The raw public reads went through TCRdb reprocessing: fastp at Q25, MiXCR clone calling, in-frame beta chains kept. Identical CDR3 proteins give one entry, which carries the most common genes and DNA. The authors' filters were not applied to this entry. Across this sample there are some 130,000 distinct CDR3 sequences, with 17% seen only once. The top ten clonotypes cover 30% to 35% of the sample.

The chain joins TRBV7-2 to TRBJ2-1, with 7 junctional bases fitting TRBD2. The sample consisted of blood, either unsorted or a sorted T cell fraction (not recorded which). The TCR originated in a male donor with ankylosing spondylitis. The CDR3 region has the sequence CASSMTAGTYNEQFF. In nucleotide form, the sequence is TGTGCCAGCAGCATGACAGCGGGGACCTACAATGAGCAGTTCTTC.